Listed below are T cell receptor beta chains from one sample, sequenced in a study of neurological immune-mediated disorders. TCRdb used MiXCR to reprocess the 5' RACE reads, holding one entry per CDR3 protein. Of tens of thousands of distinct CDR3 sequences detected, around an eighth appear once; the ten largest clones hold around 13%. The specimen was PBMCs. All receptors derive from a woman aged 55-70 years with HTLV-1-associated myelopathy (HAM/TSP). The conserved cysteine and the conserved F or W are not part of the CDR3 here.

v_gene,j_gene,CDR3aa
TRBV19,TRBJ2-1,ASSVQHSVSYNEQF
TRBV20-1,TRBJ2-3,SAGGIFNTQY
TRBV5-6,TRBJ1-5,ASSYGQLNQPQH
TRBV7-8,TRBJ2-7,ASSYLRLAGGLREQY
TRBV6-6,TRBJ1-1,ASINAGGQGASGDTEAF
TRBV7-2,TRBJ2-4,ASNWGGGPKNIQY
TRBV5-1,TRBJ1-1,ASSLSPGADTEAF
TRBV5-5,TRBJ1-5,ASSWGQGGNQPQH
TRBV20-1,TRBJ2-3,SAYLRTTDTQY
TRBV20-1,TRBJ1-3,SATPPGGGNTIY
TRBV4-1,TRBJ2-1,ASSQKLTSGHNEQF
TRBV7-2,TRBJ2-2,ASRQDGNTGELF
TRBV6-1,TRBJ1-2,ASSESGVRGYT
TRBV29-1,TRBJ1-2,SVEYNTLYGYT
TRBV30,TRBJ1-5,AWTDRSNQPQH
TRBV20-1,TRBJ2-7,SAAGLAGGGGVKY
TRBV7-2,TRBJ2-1,ASSLSGGGAAYNEQF
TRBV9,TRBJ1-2,ASSVEDFSYGYT
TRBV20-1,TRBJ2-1,SARSPRAEF
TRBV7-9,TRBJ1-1,ASSLRTLEHTEAF
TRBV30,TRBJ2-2,AWSIGQGHGELF
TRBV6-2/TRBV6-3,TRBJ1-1,ASSSHRELNTEAF
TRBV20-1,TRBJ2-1,SAELDNEQF
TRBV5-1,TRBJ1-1,ASSLTVSNTEAF
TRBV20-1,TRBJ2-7,SALGQGAYEQY
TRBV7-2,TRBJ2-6,ASSLGQGASGANVLT
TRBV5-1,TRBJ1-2,ASSSDRGGDPGGYT
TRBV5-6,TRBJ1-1,ASSLAWSRFTEAF
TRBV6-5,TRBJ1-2,ASSYSPRNGYT
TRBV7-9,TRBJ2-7,ASSSTTGRRSYEQY
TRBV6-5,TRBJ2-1,ASSYSLLTGSIWNEQF
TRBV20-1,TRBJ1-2,SAGEKGGYT
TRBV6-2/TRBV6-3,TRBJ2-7,ASRPHGTGVGEQY
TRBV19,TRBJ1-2,ASSIDRSYGYT
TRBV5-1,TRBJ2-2,ASSLVGLTTGELF
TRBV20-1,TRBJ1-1,SANQGAQTEAF
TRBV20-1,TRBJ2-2,SARGVRGRFFGEPF
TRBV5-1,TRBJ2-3,ASSLYVIRTDTQY
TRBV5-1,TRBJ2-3,ASSPWKREIDTQY
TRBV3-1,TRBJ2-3,ASSPAGTEVTDTQY
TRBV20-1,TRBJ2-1,SAKDRGMYNEQF
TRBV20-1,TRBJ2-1,SATTSGNNEQF
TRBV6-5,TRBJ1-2,ASSPTAYGYT
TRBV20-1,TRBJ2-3,SARDRISSTDTQY
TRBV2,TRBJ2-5,ASGTSSAQETQY